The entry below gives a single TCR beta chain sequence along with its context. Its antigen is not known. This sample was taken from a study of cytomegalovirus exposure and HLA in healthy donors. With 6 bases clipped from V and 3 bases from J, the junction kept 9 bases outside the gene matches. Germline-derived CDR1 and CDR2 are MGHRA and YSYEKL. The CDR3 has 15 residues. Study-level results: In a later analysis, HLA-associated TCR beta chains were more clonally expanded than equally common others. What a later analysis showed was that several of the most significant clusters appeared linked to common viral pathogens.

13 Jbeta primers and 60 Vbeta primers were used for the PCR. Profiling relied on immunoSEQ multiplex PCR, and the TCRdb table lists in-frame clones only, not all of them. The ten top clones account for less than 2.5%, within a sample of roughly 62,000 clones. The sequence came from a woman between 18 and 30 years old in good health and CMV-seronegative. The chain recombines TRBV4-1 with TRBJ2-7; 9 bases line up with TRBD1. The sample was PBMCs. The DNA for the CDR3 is TGCGCCAGCAGTAAGGGACAGGGAAGTAACTACGAGCAGTACTTC. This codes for CASSKGQGSNYEQYF.